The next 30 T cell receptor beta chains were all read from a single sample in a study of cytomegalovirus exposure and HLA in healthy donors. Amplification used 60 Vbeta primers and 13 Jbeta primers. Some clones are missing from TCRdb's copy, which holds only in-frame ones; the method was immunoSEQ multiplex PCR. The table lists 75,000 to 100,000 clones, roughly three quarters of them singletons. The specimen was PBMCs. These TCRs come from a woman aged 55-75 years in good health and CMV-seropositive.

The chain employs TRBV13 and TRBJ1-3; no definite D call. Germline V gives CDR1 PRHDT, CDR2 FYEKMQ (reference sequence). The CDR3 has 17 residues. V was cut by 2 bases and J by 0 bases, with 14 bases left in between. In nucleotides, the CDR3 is TGTGCCAGCAGCTTAATGGCGAGGCTCTACTCTGGAAACACCATATATTTT. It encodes CASSLMARLYSGNTIYF.

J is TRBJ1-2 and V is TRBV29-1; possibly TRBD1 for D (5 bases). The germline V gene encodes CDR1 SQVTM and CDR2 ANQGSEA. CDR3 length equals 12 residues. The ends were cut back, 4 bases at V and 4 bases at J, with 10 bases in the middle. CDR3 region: CSVVGVVYGYTF. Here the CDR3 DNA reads TGCAGCGTTGTAGGGGTTGTCTATGGCTACACCTTC.

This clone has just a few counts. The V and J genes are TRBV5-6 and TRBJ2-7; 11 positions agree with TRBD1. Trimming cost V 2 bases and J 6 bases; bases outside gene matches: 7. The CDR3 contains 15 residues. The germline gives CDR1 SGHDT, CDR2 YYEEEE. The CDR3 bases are TGTGCCAGCAGCTTTTTTGGGACAGGGGGTGTCGAGCAGTACTTC. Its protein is CASSFFGTGGVEQYF.

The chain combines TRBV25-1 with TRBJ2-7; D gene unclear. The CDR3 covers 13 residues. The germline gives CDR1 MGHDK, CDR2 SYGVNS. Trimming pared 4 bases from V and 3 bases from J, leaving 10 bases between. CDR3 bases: TGTGCCAGCAGTGTTTACAGTAACTACGAGCAGTACTTC. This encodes CASSVYSNYEQYF.

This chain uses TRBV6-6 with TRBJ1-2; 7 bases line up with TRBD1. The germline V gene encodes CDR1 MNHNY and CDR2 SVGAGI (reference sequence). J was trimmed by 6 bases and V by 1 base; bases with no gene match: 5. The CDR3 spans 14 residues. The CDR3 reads CASSYLGGDDGYTF. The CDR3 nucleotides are TGTGCCAGCAGTTACTTAGGGGGCGATGATGGCTACACCTTC.

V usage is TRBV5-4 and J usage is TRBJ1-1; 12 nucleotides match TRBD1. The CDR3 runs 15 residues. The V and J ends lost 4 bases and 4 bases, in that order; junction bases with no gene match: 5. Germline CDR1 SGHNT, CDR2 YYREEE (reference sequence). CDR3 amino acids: CASSRRDRGLTEAFF. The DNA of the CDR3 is TGTGCCAGCAGCCGGAGGGACAGGGGGCTCACTGAAGCTTTCTTT.

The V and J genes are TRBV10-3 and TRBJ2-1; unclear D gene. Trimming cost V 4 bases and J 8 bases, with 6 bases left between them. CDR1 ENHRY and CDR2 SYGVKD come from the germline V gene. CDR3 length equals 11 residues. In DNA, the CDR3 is TGTGCCATCAGTGTAGGAGATGAGCAGTTCTTC. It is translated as CAISVGDEQFF.

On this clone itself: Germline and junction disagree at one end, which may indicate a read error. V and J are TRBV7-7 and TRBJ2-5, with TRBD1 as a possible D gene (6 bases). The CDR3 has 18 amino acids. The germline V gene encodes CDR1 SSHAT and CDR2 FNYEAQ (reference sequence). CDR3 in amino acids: CASSLVARGTGPGETQYF. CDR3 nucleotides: TGTGCTAGCAGCTTAGTGGCGAGGGGAACAGGGCCCGGGGAGACCCAGTACTTC. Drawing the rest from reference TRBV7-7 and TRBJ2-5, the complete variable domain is GAGVSQSPRYKVTKRGQDVTLRCDPISSHATLYWYQQALGQGPEFLTYFNYEAQPDKSGLPSDRFSAERPEGSISTLTIQRTEQRDSAMYRCASSLVARGTGPGETQYFGPGTRLLVL.

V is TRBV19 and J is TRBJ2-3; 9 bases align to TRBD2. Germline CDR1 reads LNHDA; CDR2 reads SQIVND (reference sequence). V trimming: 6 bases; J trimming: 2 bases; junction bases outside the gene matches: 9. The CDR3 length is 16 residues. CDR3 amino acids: CASSLLRGGFTDTQYF. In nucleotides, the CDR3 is TGTGCCAGTAGCCTTTTGCGGGGGGGGTTCACAGATACGCAGTATTTT.

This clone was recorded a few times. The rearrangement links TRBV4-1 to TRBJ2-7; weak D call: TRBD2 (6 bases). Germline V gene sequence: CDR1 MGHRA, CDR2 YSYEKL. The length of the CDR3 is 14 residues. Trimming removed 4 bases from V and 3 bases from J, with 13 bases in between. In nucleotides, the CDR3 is TGCGCCAGCAGCCCGGGACTGCAGGGCTACGAGCAGTACTTC. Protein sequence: CASSPGLQGYEQYF.

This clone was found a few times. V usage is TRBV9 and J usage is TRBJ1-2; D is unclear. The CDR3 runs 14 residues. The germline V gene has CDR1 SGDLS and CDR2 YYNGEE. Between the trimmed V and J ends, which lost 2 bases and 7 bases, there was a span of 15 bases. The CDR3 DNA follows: TGTGCCAGCAGCGTGGCCCGCGGCCGGGGTGGCTACACCTTC. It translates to CASSVARGRGGYTF.

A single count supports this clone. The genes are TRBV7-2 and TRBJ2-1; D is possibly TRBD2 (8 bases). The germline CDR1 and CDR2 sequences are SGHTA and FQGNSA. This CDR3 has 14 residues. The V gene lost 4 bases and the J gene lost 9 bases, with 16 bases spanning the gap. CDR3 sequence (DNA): TGTGCCAGCAGCTCGGGGGGGACAGTAAGTGAGCAGTTCTTC. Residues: CASSSGGTVSEQFF.

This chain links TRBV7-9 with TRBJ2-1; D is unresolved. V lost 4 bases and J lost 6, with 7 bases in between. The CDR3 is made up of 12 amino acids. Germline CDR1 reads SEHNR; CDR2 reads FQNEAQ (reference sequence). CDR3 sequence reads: CASSSSRNEQFF. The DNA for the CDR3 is TGTGCCAGCAGCTCCTCCCGCAATGAGCAGTTCTTC.

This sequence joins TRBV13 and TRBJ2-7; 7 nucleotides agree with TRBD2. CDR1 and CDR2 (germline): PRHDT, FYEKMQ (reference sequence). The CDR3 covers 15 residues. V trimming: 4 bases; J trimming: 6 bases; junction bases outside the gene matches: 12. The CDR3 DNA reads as TGTGCCAGCAGCTCTAGACTAGCCCCGCGGGGCGAGCAGTACTTC. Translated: CASSSRLAPRGEQYF.

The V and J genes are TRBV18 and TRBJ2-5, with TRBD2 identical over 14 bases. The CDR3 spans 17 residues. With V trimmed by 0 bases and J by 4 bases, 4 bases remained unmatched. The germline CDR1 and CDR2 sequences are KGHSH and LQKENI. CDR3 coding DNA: TGTGCCAGCTCACCACCGATAGGACTAGCGGGAGGAGAGACCCAGTACTTC. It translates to CASSPPIGLAGGETQYF.

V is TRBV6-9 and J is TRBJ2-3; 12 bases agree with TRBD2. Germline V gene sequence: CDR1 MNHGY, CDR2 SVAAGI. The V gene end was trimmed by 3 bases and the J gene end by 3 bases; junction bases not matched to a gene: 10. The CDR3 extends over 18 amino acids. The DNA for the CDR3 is TGTGCCAGCAGTTACTATCAACGACTAGCGGGAGTTACAGATACGCAGTATTTT. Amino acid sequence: CASSYYQRLAGVTDTQYF.

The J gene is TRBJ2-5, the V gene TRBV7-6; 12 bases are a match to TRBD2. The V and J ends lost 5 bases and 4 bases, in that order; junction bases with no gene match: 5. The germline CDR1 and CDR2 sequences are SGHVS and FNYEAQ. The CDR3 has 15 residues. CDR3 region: CASSETSGSLETQYF. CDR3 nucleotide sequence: TGTGCCAGCAGCGAGACTAGCGGGAGCTTAGAGACCCAGTACTTC.

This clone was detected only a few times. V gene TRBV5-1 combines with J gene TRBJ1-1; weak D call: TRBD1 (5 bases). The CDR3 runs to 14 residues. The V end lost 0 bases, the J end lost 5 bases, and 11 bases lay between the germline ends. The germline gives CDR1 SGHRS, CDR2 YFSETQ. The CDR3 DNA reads TGCGCCAGCAGCTTGGGGGGCTGGAAGACTGAAGCTTTCTTT. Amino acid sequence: CASSLGGWKTEAFF.

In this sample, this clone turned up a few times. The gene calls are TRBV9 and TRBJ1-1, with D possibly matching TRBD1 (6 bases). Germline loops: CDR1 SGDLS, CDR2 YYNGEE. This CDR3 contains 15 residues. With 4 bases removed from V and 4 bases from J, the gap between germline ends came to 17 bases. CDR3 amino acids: CASSPRPDRPTEAFF. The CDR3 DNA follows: TGTGCCAGCAGCCCACGCCCTGACAGGCCCACTGAAGCTTTCTTT.

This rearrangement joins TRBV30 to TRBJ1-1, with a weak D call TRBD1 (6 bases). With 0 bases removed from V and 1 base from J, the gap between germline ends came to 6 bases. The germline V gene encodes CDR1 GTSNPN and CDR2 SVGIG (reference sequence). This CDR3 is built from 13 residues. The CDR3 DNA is TGTGCCTGGAGTGTACAGGGGAACACTGAAGCTTTCTTT. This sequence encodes CAWSVQGNTEAFF.

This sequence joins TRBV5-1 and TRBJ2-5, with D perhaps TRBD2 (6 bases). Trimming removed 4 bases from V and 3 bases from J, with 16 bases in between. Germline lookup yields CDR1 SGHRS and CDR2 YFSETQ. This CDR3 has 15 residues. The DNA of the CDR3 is TGCGCCAGCAGCCGCATGGGAGGCCCGGAAGAGACCCAGTACTTC. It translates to CASSRMGGPEETQYF.

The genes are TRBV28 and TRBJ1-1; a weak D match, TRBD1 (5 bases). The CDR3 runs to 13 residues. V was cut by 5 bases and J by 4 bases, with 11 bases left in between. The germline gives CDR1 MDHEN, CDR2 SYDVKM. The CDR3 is CASSHLGGTEAFF. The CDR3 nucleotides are TGTGCCAGCAGTCATTTGGGGGGCACTGAAGCTTTCTTT.

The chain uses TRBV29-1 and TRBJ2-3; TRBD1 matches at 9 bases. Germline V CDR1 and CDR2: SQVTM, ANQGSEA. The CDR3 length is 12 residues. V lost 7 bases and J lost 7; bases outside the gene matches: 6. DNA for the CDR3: TGCAGCGCCCGGACAGGGGTAAATACGCAGTATTTT. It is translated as CSARTGVNTQYF.

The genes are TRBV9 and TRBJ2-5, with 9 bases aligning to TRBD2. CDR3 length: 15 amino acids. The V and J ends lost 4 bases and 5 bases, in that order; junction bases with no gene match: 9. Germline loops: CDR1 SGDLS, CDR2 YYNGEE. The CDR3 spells CASSTSGTSIETQYF. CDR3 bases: TGTGCCAGCAGCACATCCGGGACTAGCATCGAGACCCAGTACTTC.

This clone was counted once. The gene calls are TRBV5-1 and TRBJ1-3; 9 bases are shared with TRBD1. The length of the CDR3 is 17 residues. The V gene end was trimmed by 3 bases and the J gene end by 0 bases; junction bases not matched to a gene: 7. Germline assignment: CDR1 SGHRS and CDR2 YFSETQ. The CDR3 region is CASSWGTGPYSGNTIYF. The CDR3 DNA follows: TGCGCCAGCAGCTGGGGGACAGGGCCTTACTCTGGAAACACCATATATTTT.

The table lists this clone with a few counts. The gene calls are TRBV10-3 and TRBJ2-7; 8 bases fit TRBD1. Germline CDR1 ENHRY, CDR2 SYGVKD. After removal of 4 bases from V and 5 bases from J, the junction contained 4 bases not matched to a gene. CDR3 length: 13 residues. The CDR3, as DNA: TGTGCCATCAGTGTCACAGGGGGTCACGAGCAGTACTTC. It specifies CAISVTGGHEQYF.

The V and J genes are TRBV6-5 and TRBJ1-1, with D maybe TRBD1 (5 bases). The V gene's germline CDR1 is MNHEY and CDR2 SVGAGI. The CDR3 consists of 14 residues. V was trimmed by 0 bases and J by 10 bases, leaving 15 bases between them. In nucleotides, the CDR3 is TGTGCCAGCAGTTACTCGGATCGGCAGGGAGGAGCTTTCTTT. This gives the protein CASSYSDRQGGAFF.

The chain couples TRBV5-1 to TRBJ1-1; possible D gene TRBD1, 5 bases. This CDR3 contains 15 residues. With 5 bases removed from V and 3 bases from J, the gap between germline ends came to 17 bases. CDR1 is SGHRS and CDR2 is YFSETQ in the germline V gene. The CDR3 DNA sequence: TGCGCCAGCAGGTCTTCGGGGGGTGGGCACACTGAAGCTTTCTTT. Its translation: CASRSSGGGHTEAFF.

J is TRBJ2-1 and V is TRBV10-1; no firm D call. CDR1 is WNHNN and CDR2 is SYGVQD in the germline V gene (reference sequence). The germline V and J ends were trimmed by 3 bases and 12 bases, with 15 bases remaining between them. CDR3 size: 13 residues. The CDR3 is CASSDSPRHGQFF. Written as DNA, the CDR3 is TGCGCCAGCAGTGATAGTCCGCGGCACGGGCAGTTCTTC.

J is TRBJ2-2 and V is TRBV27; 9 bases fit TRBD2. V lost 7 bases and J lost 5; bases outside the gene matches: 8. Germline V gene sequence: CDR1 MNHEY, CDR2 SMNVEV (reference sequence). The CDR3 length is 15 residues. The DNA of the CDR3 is TGTGCCAGCAAATTTTACGGACTAGCGACCGGGGAGCTGTTTTTT. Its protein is CASKFYGLATGELFF.